The 3 T cell receptor beta chains below come from one sample, sequenced in a study of blood T cells in healthy people across ages. PCR was performed a second time for about 6 to 12 cycles using a sample-barcoded 5' primer and a J-beta primer mix. TCRdb fed the 5' RACE reads into MiXCR, producing one record per CDR3 protein. The data show roughly 550,000 distinct CDR3 sequences, with around 24% seen just once and just over 8.5% held by the top ten. The sample was also linked to a second study, of T cells of mothers and their children.

The sample taken for sequencing was blood. These TCRs come from a boy between 5 and 17 years old in good health.

The chain employs TRBV12-3 or TRBV12-4 and TRBJ2-3; TRBD1 or TRBD2 may be the D gene (5 bases each). V was shortened by 3 bases and J by 2 bases, with 12 bases between the two germline ends. The CDR3 extends over 15 amino acids. The CDR3 bases are TGTGCCAGCAGTTTGGGGGATCTCTTCACAGATACGCAGTATTTT. Translation: CASSLGDLFTDTQYF.

This clonotype has just a few counts. This chain links TRBV29-1 with TRBJ2-2, with D uncertain. V was cut by 4 bases and J by 5 bases, with 5 bases left in between. The germline CDR1 and CDR2 sequences are SQVTM and ANQGSEA. CDR3 length: 11 residues. The CDR3 here is CSVVRTGELFF. CDR3 nucleotide sequence: TGCAGCGTTGTAAGGACCGGGGAGCTGTTTTTT.

The V gene is TRBV4-3, the J gene TRBJ2-5, with D unclear. Germline CDR1 is LGHNA and CDR2 is YSLEER. The CDR3 sequence is 15 residues long. The ends were cut back, 0 bases at V and 3 bases at J, with 11 bases in the middle. The CDR3 coding sequence is TGCGCCAGCAGCCAAGATCACCGTAAGGAAGAGACCCAGTACTTC. This sequence encodes CASSQDHRKEETQYF.